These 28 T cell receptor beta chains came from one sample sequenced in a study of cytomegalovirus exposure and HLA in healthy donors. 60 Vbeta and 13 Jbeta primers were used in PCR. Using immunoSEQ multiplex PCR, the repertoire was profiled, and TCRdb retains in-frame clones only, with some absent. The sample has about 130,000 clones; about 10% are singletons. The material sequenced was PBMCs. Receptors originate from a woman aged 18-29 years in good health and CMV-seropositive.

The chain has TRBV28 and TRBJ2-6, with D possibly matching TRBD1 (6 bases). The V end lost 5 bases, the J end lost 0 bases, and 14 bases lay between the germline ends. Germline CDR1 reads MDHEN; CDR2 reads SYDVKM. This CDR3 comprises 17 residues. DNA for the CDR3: TGTGCCAGCAGTCCCCCGACAGGACACTCTGGGGCCAACGTCCTGACTTTC. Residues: CASSPPTGHSGANVLTF.

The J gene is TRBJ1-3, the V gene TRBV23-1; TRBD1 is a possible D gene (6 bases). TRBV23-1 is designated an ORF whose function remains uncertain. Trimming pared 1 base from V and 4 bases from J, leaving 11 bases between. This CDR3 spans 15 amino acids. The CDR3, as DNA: TGCGCCAGCAGTCAATTATCGACAGGAGGAAACACCATATATTTT. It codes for CASSQLSTGGNTIYF.

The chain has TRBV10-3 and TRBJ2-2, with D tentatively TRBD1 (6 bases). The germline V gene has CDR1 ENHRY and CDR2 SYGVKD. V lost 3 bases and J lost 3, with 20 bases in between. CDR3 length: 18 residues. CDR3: CAISDPGGQTFYTGELFF. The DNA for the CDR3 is TGTGCCATCAGTGACCCTGGCGGACAGACCTTTTACACCGGGGAGCTGTTTTTT.

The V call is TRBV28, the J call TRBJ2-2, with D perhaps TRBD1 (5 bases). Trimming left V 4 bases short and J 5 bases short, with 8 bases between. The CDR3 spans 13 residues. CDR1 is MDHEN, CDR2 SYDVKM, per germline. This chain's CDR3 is CASSSQGTGELFF. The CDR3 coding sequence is TGTGCCAGCAGTTCCCAGGGAACCGGGGAGCTGTTTTTT.

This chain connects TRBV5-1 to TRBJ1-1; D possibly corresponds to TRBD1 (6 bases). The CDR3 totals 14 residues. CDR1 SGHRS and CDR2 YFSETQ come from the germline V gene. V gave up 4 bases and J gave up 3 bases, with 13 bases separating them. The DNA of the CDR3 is TGCGCCAGCAGCCGAGGGGACACCTACACTGAAGCTTTCTTT. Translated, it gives CASSRGDTYTEAFF.

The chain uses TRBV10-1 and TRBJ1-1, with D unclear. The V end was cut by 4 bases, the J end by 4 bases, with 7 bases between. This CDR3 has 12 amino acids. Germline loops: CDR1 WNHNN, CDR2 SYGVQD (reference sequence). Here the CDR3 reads CASSGRGTEAFF. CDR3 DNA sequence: TGCGCCAGCAGTGGCCGGGGCACTGAAGCTTTCTTT.

The CDR3 region is CASSPDSQGAYEQYF. CDR3 DNA sequence: TGTGCCAGCAGCCCCGACAGCCAGGGGGCCTACGAGCAGTACTTC. The chain uses TRBV7-6 and TRBJ2-7; 7 bases line up with TRBD1. This CDR3 is 15 amino acids long. Germline trimming cut 5 bases from V and 2 bases from J; bases unmatched to any gene: 9. CDR1 is SGHVS and CDR2 is FNYEAQ in the germline V gene.

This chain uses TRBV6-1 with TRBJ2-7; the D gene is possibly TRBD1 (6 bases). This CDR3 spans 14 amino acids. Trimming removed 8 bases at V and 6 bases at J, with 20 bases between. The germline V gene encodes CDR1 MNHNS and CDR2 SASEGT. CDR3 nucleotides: TGTGCCAGCCGCTTGGGACAAGACCCCGGCGAGCAGTACTTC. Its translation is CASRLGQDPGEQYF.

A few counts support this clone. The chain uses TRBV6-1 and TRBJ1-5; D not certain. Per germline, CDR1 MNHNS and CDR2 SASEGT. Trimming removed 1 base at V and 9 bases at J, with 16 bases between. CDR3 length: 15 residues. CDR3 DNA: TGTGCCAGCAGTGAAGGCCTACCCGCGGGTGCGCCCCAGCATTTT. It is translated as CASSEGLPAGAPQHF.

The CDR3 DNA reads TGTGCCAGCAGCGCAGGGACAGGCAACTACGAGCAGTACTTC. It specifies CASSAGTGNYEQYF. The chain recombines TRBV7-6 with TRBJ2-7; 8 bases match TRBD1. Germline loops: CDR1 SGHVS, CDR2 FNYEAQ. The V segment lost 5 bases and the J segment 3 bases; nucleotides outside the gene matches: 6. The CDR3 spans 14 residues.

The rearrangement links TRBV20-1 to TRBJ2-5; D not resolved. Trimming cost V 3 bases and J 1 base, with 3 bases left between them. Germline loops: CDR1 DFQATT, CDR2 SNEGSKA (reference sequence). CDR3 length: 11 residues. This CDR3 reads CSASGQETQYF. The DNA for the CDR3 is TGCAGTGCTAGCGGCCAAGAGACCCAGTACTTC.

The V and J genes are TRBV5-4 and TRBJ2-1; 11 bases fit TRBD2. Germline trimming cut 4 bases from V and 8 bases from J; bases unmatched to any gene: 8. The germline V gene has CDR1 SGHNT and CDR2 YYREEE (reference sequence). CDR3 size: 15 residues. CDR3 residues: CASSPLAGVVHEQFF. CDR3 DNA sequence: TGTGCCAGCAGCCCACTAGCGGGAGTCGTCCATGAGCAGTTCTTC.

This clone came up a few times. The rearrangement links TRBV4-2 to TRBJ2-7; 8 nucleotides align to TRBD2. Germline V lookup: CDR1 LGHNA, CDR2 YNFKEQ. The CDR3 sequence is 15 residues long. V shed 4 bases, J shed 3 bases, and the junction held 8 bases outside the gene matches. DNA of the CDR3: TGTGCCAGCAGCCGACGGCTAGCGGGCCTCTACGAGCAGTACTTC. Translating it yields CASSRRLAGLYEQYF.

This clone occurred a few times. CDR3 residues: CASSGLAGRETQYF. The CDR3 DNA sequence: TGTGCCAGCAGTGGGTTAGCGGGCCGAGAGACCCAGTACTTC. The chain uses TRBV6-1 and TRBJ2-5; the match to TRBD2 covers 7 bases. J was trimmed by 4 bases and V by 4 bases; bases with no gene match: 6. The CDR3 is made up of 14 amino acids. CDR1 and CDR2 from the germline V gene are MNHNS and SASEGT.

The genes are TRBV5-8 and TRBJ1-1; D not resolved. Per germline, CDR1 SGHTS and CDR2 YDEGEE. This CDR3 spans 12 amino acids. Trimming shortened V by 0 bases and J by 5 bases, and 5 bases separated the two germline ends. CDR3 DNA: TGTGCCAGCAGCTTGGACGGGACTGAAGCTTTCTTT. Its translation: CASSLDGTEAFF. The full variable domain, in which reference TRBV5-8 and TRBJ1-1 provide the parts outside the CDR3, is EAGVTQSPTHLIKTRGQQATLRCSPISGHTSVYWYQQALGLGLQFLLWYDEGEERNRGNFPPRFSGRQFPNYSSELNVNALELEDSALYLCASSLDGTEAFFGQGTRLTVV.

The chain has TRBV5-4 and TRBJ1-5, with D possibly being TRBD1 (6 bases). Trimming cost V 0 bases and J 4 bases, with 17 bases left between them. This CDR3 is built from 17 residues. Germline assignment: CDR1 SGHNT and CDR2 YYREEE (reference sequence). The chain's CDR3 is CASSLALQGIRNQPQHF. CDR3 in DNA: TGTGCCAGCAGCTTGGCCTTACAGGGTATTCGAAATCAGCCCCAGCATTTT.

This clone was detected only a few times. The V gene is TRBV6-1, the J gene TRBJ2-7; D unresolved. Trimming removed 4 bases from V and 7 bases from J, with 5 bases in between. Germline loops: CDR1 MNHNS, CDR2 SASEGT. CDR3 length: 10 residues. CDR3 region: CASSVREQYF. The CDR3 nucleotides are TGTGCCAGCAGTGTGCGGGAGCAGTACTTC.

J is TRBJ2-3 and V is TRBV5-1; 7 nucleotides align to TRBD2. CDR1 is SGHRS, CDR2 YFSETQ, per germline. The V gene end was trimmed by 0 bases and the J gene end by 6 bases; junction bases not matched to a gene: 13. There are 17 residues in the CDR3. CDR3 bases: TGCGCCAGCAGCTTGGCGGCCGGGGGGTTCCCCGGGGATACGCAGTATTTT. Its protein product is CASSLAAGGFPGDTQYF.

Written as DNA, the CDR3 is TGTGCCAGCGGGGCAACCTACGAGCAGTACTTC. It encodes CASGATYEQYF. The chain has TRBV27 and TRBJ2-7; D might be TRBD1 (5 bases). The CDR3 is 11 residues long. CDR1 and CDR2 (germline): MNHEY, SMNVEV (reference sequence). V was cut by 8 bases and J by 2 bases, with 7 bases left in between.

The CDR3, as DNA: TGCGCCAGCAGCCAAGGGGCAGGGTGGACTGAAGCTTTCTTT. It codes for CASSQGAGWTEAFF. The J gene is TRBJ1-1, the V gene TRBV4-1; a possible D gene is TRBD1 (5 bases). The CDR3 is 14 residues long. The V gene's germline CDR1 is MGHRA and CDR2 YSYEKL. V shed 1 base and J shed 5 bases, with 11 bases lying between them.

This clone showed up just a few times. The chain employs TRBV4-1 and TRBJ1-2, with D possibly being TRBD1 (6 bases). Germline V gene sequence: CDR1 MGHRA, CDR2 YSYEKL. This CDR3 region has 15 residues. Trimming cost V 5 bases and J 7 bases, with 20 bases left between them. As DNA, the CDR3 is TGCGCCAGCAGCTACAGTCCGGGGGGCGCCTCTGGCTACACCTTC. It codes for CASSYSPGGASGYTF.

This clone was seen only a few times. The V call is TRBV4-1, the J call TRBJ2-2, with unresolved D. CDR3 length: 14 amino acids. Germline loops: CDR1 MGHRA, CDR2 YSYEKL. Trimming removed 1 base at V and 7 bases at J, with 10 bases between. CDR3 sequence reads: CASSQGSEYGELFF. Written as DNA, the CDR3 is TGCGCCAGCAGCCAAGGGTCGGAGTACGGGGAGCTGTTTTTT.

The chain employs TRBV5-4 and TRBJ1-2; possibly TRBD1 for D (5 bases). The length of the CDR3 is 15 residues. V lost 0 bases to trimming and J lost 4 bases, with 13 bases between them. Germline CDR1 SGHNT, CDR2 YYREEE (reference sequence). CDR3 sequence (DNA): TGTGCCAGCAGCTTGGAGGGGCGTGTAAGCTATGGCTACACCTTC. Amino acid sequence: CASSLEGRVSYGYTF. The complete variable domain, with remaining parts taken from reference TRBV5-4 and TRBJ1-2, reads ETGVTQSPTHLIKTRGQQVTLRCSSQSGHNTVSWYQQALGQGPQFIFQYYREEENGRGNFPPRFSGLQFPNYSSELNVNALELDDSALYLCASSLEGRVSYGYTFGSGTRLTVV.

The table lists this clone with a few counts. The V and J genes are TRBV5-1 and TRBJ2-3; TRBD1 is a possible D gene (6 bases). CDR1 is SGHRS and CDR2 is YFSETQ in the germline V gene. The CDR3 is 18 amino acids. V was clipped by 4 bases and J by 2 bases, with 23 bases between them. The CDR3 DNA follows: TGCGCCAGCAGCAGCGTATCCACAGGGAATTTGGCCACAGATACGCAGTATTTT. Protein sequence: CASSSVSTGNLATDTQYF. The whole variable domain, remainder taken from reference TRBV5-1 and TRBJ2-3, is KAGVTQTPRYLIKTRGQQVTLSCSPISGHRSVSWYQQTPGQGLQFLFEYFSETQRNKGNFPGRFSGRQFSNSRSEMNVSTLELGDSALYLCASSSVSTGNLATDTQYFGPGTRLTVL.

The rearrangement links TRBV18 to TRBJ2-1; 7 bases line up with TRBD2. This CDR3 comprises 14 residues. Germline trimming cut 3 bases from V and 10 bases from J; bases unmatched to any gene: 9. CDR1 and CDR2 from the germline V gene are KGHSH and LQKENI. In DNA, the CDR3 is TGTGCCAGCTCACCCGGCGGGAGCGGGTGGGAGCAGTTCTTC. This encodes CASSPGGSGWEQFF.

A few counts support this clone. CDR3 loop: CAISVAGGYNEQFF. In DNA, the CDR3 is TGTGCCATCAGCGTAGCGGGAGGTTACAATGAGCAGTTCTTC. The chain has TRBV10-3 and TRBJ2-1; TRBD2 agrees at 10 bases. Germline V lookup: CDR1 ENHRY, CDR2 SYGVKD. This CDR3 region has 14 residues. The junction had 3 bases not matched to a gene; V was cut back by 6 bases and J by 4 bases.

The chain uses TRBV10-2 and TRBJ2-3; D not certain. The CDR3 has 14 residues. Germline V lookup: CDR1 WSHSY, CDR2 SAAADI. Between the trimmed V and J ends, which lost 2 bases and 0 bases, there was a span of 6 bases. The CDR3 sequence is CASSEGTSTDTQYF. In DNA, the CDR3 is TGCGCCAGCAGTGAGGGTACTAGCACAGATACGCAGTATTTT.

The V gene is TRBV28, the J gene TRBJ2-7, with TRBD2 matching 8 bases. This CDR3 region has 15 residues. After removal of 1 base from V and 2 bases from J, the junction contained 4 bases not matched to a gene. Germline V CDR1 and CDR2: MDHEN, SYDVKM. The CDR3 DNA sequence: TGTGCCAGCAGTTTATCTGTACTAGCGGCCTACGAGCAGTACTTC. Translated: CASSLSVLAAYEQYF.